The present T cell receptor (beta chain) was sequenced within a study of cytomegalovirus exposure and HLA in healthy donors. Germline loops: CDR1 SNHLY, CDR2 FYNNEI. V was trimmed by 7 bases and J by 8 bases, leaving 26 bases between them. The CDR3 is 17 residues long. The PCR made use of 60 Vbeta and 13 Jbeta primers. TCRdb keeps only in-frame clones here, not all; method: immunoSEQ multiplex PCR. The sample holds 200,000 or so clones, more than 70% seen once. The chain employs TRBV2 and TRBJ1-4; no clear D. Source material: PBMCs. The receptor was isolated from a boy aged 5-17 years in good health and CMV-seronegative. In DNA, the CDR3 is TGTGCCAGCACTACGGCGCCCGAGCCGCGGGGTGGGGAAAAACTGTTTTTT. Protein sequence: CASTTAPEPRGGEKLFF.